One and the same sample provided the 13 T cell receptor beta chains below, sequenced in a study of blood T cell repertoires in COVID-19. Measured with immunoSEQ multiplex PCR; TCRdb has only the in-frame clones, and not every one. The sample has about 180,000 clones, approximately 80% seen once. Material: peripheral blood. Source of these receptors: a human donor in a cohort sampled during active COVID-19.

The gene calls are TRBV19 and TRBJ1-5; TRBD1 matches at 8 bases. The length of the CDR3 is 15 residues. The germline V gene has CDR1 LNHDA and CDR2 SQIVND (reference sequence). With V trimmed by 5 bases and J by 1 base, 4 bases remained unmatched. For the CDR3, the DNA is TGTGCCAGTAGTCCCACAGGGGGGAGCAATCAGCCCCAGCATTTT. Protein sequence: CASSPTGGSNQPQHF.

The V and J genes are TRBV11-2 and TRBJ2-7; 8 bases line up with TRBD1. The germline CDR1 and CDR2 sequences are SGHAT and FQNNGV. V dropped 4 bases and J dropped 4; count of bases not matched to a gene: 6. The CDR3 consists of 14 residues. The CDR3 sequence is CASSSTGGGYEQYF. DNA for the CDR3: TGTGCCAGCAGCTCTACAGGGGGTGGTTACGAGCAGTACTTC. Looking up the rest from reference TRBV11-2 and TRBJ2-7 gives the full variable domain: EAGVAQSPRYKIIEKRQSVAFWCNPISGHATLYWYQQILGQGPKLLIQFQNNGVVDDSQLPKDRFSAERLKGVDSTLKIQPAKLEDSAVYLCASSSTGGGYEQYFGPGTRLTVT.

V and J are TRBV19 and TRBJ2-2, with 9 bases that match TRBD1. J gave up 6 bases and V 4 bases, and 15 bases lay outside the gene matches. This CDR3 has 18 residues. CDR1 is LNHDA, CDR2 SQIVND, per germline (reference sequence). CDR3 protein: CASSKGTGMGYGSGELFF. The CDR3 DNA reads TGTGCCAGTAGTAAGGGGACAGGGATGGGATATGGTTCCGGGGAGCTGTTTTTT.

V is TRBV5-6 and J is TRBJ2-7; 7 bases agree with TRBD1. J lost 2 bases, V lost 0 bases, and 2 bases had no gene match. Germline V gene lookup returns CDR1 SGHDT and CDR2 YYEEEE. The CDR3 covers 14 residues. CDR3 amino acids: CASSLGDSTYEQYF. CDR3 bases: TGTGCCAGCAGCTTGGGGGACAGCACCTACGAGCAGTACTTC.

The chain joins TRBV10-1 to TRBJ2-1; TRBD1 aligns across 8 bases. J gave up 3 bases and V 5 bases, and 6 bases lay outside the gene matches. The CDR3 consists of 15 residues. Germline V gene data show CDR1 as WNHNN and CDR2 as SYGVQD (reference sequence). For the CDR3, the DNA is TGCGCCAGCAGTACCGGACAGGGTATCTACAATGAGCAGTTCTTC. This sequence encodes CASSTGQGIYNEQFF.

The rearrangement links TRBV18 to TRBJ1-2; D not certain. V lost 2 bases and J 6 bases, leaving 4 bases between the germline ends. CDR3 length equals 11 residues. CDR1 is KGHSH, CDR2 LQKENI, per germline. This CDR3 is CASSPSDGYTF. The CDR3 region has the DNA TGTGCCAGCTCACCAAGCGATGGCTACACCTTC. Variable domain in full (rest from reference TRBV18 and TRBJ1-2): NAGVMQNPRHLVRRRGQEARLRCSPMKGHSHVYWYRQLPEEGLKFMVYLQKENIIDESGMPKERFSAEFPKEGPSILRIQQVVRGDSAAYFCASSPSDGYTFGSGTRLTVV.

The chain carries TRBV7-2 and TRBJ1-2; D call uncertain. CDR3 size: 12 residues. Trimming cost V 3 bases and J 4 bases, with 6 bases left between them. The germline gives CDR1 SGHTA, CDR2 FQGNSA. CDR3 DNA: TGTGCCAGCAGCTTCCCAGGCTATGGCTACACCTTC. Encoded protein: CASSFPGYGYTF. Full variable domain (remainder filled in from reference TRBV7-2 and TRBJ1-2): GAGVSQSPSNKVTEKGKDVELRCDPISGHTALYWYRQSLGQGLEFLIYFQGNSAPDKSGLPSDRFSAERTGGSVSTLTIQRTQQEDSAVYLCASSFPGYGYTFGSGTRLTVV.

Written as DNA, the CDR3 is TGTGCCAGCAGTTCCTTTTCGAGATCCGATTCTTTGGGCTACACCTTC. Translation gives CASSSFSRSDSLGYTF. This sequence joins TRBV6-2 or TRBV6-3 and TRBJ1-2; no reliable D call. The germline V gene encodes CDR1 MNHEY and CDR2 SVGEGT. This CDR3 contains 16 residues. The V end was cut by 4 bases, the J end by 8 bases, with 23 bases between.

The chain joins TRBV3-1 (or the pseudogene TRBV3-2) to TRBJ2-2; the D is unclear. This CDR3 has 13 amino acids. Germline CDR1 and CDR2: LGHDT and YNNKEL (reference sequence). Trimming left V 1 base short and J 6 bases short, with 6 bases between. The CDR3 nucleotides are TGTGCCAGCAGCCAAGTTCGTGCCGGGGAGCTGTTTTTT. Translating it yields CASSQVRAGELFF.

The chain employs TRBV27 and TRBJ1-1; TRBD1 aligns across 8 bases. Germline V gene data show CDR1 as MNHEY and CDR2 as SMNVEV (reference sequence). The CDR3 runs 15 residues. V lost 0 bases, J lost 4 bases, and 4 bases stayed unmatched. Here the CDR3 DNA reads TGTGCCAGCAGTTTATCGACAGGGGCGGCCACTGAAGCTTTCTTT. It yields the protein CASSLSTGAATEAFF.

The chain has TRBV25-1 and TRBJ2-7, with 8 bases aligning to TRBD1. The trim removed 4 bases at V and 6 bases at J, leaving 2 bases unmatched. CDR1 is MGHDK and CDR2 is SYGVNS in the germline V gene. The CDR3 runs 12 residues. In DNA, the CDR3 is TGTGCCAGCAGTGGGACAGGGCGCGAGCAGTACTTC. It yields the protein CASSGTGREQYF.

This clone was observed once. The genes are TRBV6-5 and TRBJ1-3; tentatively, D is TRBD1 (5 bases). The germline V and J ends were trimmed by 6 bases and 0 bases, with 12 bases remaining between them. Germline V gene sequence: CDR1 MNHEY, CDR2 SVGAGI. This CDR3 comprises 15 residues. The CDR3 reads CASSDTGNSGNTIYF. The CDR3 DNA is TGTGCCAGCAGCGATACAGGAAACTCTGGAAACACCATATATTTT.

The chain has TRBV6-6 and TRBJ2-4; TRBD2 matches 8 bases. The CDR3 extends over 15 amino acids. V lost 5 bases, J lost 3 bases, and 6 bases stayed unmatched. CDR1 and CDR2 (germline): MNHNY, SVGAGI (reference sequence). Here the CDR3 reads CASSHGRGGKNIQYF. The CDR3, as DNA: TGTGCCAGCAGTCACGGGAGGGGTGGCAAAAACATTCAGTACTTC.